The T cell receptor (beta chain) under discussion was sequenced for a study of cytomegalovirus exposure and HLA in healthy donors. At the level of the study: The early release's HLA-typed donors yielded 78 million or so unique TCRs.

Notes on this clone: Its antigen is undetermined. Additional DNA sequences in this sample encode the identical CDR3.

The study ran its PCR with 60 Vbeta and 13 Jbeta primers. The protocol was immunoSEQ multiplex PCR, while the TCRdb copy is restricted to in-frame clones and leaves out a portion. The sample yields about 130,000 clones, almost 80% seen once. Trimming left V 0 bases short and J 4 bases short, with 10 bases between. Per germline, CDR1 SGDLS and CDR2 YYNGEE. CDR3 length equals 14 residues. Study results and limitations: Being indistinguishable, some V segments were excluded, TRBV6-2 and TRBV6-3 among them. Productive rates of about 87% or about 30% were seen for most TCR beta V segments in an earlier analysis. Highest at DRB1 and lowest at HLA-C, TCR association rates differed among HLA loci in a later analysis.

The rearrangement joins TRBV9 to TRBJ1-1, with a weak D call TRBD1 (5 bases). The sequence was obtained from a female donor in good health and CMV-seronegative. Material for sequencing was PBMCs. The CDR3 nucleotides read TGTGCCAGCAGCGTAGCGAGGGGAGGCACTGAAGCTTTCTTT. Its translation: CASSVARGGTEAFF.